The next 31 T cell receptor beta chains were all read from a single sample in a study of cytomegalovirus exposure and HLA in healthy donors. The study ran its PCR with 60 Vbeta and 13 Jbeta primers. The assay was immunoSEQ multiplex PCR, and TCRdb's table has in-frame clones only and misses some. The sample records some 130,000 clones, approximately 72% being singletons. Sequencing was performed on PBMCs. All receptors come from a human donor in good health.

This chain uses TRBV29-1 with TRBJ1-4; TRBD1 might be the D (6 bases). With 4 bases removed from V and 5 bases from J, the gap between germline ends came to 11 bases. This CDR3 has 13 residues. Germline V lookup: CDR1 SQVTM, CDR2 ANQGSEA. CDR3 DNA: TGCAGCGTTGCCGGACAGCCGAATGAAAAACTGTTTTTT. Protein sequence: CSVAGQPNEKLFF.

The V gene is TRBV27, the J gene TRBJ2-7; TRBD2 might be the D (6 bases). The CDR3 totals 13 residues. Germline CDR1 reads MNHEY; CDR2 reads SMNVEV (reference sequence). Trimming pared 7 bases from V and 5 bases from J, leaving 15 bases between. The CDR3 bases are TGTGCCAGCACCTCGGGCCCGGGAGACGAGCAGTACTTC. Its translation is CASTSGPGDEQYF.

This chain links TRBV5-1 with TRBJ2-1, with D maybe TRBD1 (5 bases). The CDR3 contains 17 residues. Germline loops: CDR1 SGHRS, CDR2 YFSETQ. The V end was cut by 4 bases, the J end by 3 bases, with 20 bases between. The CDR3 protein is CASSLLGIRENYNEQFF. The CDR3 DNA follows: TGCGCCAGCAGCCTTTTAGGTATCAGGGAAAACTACAATGAGCAGTTCTTC.

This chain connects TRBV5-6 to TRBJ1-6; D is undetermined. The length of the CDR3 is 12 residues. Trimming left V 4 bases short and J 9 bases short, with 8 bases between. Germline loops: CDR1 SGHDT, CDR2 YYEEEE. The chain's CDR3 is CASSGRSSPLHF. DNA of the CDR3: TGTGCCAGCAGCGGGAGGAGTTCACCCCTCCACTTT.

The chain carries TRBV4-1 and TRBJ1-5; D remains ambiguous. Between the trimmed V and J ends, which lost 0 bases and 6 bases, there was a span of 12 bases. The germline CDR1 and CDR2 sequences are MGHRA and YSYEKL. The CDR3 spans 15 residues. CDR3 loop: CASSQDGGVRQPQHF. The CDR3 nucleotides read TGCGCCAGCAGCCAAGACGGCGGGGTTCGTCAGCCCCAGCATTTT.

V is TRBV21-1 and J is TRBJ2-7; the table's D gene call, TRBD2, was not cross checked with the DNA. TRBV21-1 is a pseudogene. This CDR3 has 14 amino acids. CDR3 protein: CASSNGLGSYEQYF. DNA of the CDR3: TGTGCCAGCAGCAACGGACTAGGTTCCTACGAGCAGTACTTC.

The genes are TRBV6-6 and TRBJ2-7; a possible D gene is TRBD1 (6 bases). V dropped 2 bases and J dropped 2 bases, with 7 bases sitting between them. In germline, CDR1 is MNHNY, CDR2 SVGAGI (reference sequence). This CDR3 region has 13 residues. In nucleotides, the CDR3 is TGTGCCAGCAGTTACAGGGGGACCTACGAGCAGTACTTC. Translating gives CASSYRGTYEQYF.

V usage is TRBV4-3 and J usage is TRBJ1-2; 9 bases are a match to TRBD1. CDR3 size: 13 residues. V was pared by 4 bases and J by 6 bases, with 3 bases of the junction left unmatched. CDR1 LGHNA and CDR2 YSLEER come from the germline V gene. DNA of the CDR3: TGCGCCAGCAGCCGTCGACAGGGGGATGGCTACACCTTC. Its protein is CASSRRQGDGYTF.

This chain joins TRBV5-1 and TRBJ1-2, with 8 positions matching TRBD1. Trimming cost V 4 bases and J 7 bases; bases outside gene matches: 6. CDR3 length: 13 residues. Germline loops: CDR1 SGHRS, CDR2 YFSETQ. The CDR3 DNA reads TGCGCCAGCAGCCCGGACAGGGCTGTTGGCTACACCTTC. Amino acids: CASSPDRAVGYTF. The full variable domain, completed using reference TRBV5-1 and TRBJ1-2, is KAGVTQTPRYLIKTRGQQVTLSCSPISGHRSVSWYQQTPGQGLQFLFEYFSETQRNKGNFPGRFSGRQFSNSRSEMNVSTLELGDSALYLCASSPDRAVGYTFGSGTRLTVV.

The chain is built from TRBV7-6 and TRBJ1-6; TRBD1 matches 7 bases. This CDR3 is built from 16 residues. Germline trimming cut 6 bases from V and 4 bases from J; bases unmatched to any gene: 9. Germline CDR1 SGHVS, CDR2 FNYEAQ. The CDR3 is CASSSHPGQYNSPLHF. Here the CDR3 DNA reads TGTGCCAGCAGTTCCCACCCGGGACAGTATAATTCACCCCTCCACTTT.

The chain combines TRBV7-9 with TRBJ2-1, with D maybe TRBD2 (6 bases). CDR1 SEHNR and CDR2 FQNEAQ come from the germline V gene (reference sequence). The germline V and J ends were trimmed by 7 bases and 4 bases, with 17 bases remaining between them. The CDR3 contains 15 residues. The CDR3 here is CASTPRASVYNEQFF. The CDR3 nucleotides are TGTGCCAGCACCCCGCGGGCTAGCGTATACAATGAGCAGTTCTTC.

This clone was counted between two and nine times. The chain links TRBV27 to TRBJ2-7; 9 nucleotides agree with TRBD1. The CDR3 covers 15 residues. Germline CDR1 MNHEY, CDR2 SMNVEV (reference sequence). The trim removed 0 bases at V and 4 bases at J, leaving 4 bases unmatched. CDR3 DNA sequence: TGTGCCAGCAGTTTATCCGGGACAGGGTTATACGAGCAGTACTTC. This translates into CASSLSGTGLYEQYF.

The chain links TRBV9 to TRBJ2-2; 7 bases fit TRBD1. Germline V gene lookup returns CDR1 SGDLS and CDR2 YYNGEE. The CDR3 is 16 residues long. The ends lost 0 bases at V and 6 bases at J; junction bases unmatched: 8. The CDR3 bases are TGTGCCAGCAGCGTAGAGCCAGGGGGATTGTCCGGGGAGCTGTTTTTT. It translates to CASSVEPGGLSGELFF.

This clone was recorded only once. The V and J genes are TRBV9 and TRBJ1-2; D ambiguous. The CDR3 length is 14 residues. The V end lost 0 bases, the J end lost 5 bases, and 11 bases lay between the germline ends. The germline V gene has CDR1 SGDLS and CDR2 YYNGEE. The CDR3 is CASSVVDTEYGYTF. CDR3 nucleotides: TGTGCCAGCAGCGTAGTCGACACTGAGTATGGCTACACCTTC.

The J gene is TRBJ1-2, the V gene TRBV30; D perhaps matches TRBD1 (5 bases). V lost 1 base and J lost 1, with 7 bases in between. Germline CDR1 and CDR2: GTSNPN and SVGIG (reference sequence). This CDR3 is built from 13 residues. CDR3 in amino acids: CAWSAGVNYGYTF. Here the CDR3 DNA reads TGTGCCTGGAGTGCGGGGGTTAACTATGGCTACACCTTC.

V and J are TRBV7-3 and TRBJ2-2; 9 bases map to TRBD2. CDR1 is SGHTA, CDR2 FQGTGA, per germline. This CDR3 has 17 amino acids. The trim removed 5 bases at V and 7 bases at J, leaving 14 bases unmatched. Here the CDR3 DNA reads TGTGCCAGCAGCGACCCTAGGGCGGGGGGGCGTAACGGGGAGCTGTTTTTT. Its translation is CASSDPRAGGRNGELFF.

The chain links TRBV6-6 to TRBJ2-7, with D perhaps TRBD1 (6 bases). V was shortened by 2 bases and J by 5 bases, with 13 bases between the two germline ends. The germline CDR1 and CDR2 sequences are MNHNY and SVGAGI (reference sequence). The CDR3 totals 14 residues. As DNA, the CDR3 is TGTGCCAGCAGTTACCCAACGACAGGAGACGAGCAGTACTTC. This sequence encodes CASSYPTTGDEQYF.

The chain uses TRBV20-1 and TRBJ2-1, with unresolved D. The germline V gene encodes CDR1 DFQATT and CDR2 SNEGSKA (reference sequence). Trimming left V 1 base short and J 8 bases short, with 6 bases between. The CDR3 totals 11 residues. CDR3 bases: TGCAGTGCTAGAGTTCGTGATGAGCAGTTCTTC. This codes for CSARVRDEQFF.

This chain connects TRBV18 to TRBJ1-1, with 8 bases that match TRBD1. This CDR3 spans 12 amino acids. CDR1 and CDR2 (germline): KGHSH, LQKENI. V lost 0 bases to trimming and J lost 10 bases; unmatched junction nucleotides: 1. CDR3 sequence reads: CASSPPGQGAFF. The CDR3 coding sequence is TGTGCCAGCTCACCACCCGGACAGGGAGCTTTCTTT.

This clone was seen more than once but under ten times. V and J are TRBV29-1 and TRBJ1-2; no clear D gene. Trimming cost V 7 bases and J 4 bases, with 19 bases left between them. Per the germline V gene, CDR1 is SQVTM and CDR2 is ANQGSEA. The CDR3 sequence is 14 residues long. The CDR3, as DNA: TGCAGCGCACGCCTCATGAGAAACCTCTATGGCTACACCTTC. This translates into CSARLMRNLYGYTF.

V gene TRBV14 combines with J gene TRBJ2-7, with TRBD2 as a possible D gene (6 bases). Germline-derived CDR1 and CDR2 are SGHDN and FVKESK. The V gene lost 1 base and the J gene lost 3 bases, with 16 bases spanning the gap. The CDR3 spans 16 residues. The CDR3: CASSQVGGNWDYEQYF. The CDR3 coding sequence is TGTGCCAGCAGCCAAGTAGGAGGGAATTGGGACTACGAGCAGTACTTC.

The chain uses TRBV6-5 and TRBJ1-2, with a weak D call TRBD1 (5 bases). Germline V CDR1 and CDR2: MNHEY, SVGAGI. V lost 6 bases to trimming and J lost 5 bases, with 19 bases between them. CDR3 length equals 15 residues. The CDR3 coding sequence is TGTGCCAGCAGACTGTCGCCCGGGACTGAGTATGGCTACACCTTC. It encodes CASRLSPGTEYGYTF.

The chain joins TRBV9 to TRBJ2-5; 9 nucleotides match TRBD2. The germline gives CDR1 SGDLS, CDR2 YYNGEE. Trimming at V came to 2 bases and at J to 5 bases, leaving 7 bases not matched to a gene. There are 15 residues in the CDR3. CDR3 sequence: CASSVTGTSRETQYF. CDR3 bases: TGTGCCAGCAGCGTTACCGGGACTAGCAGGGAGACCCAGTACTTC.

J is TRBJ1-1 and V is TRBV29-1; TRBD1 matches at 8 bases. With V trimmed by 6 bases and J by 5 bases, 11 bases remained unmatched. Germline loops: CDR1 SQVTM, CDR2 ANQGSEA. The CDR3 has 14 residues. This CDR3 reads CSVFTPGGFTEAFF. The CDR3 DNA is TGCAGCGTCTTCACTCCAGGGGGCTTTACTGAAGCTTTCTTT.

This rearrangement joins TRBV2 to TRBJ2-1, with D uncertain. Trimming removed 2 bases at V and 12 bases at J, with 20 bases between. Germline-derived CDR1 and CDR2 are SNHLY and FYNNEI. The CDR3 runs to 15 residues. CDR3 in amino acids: CASSETALPSNGQFF. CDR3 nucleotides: TGTGCCAGCAGTGAAACCGCGCTCCCATCCAACGGGCAGTTCTTC.

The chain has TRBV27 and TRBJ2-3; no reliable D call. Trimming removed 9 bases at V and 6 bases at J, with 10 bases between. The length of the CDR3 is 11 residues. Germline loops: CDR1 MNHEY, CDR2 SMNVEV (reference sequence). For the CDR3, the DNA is TGTGCCAGTCGTGGCAGTGATACGCAGTATTTT. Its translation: CASRGSDTQYF.

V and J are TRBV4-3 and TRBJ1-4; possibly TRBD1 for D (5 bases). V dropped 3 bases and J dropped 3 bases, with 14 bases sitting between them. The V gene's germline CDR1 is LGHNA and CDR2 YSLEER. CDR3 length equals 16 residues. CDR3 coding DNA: TGCGCCAGCAGCCAGGGAAAGACAGTTCCTAATGAAAAACTGTTTTTT. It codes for CASSQGKTVPNEKLFF.

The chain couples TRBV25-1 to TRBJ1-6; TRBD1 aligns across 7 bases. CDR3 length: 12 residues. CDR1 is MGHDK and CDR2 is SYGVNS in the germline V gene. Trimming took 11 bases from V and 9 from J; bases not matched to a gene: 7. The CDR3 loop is CAARQGTSPLHF. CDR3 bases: TGTGCCGCGAGACAGGGCACTTCACCCCTCCACTTT. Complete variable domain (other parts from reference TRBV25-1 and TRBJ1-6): EADIYQTPRYLVIGTGKKITLECSQTMGHDKMYWYQQDPGMELHLIHYSYGVNSTEKGDLSSESTVSRIRTEHFPLTLESARPSHTSQYLCAARQGTSPLHFGNGTRLTVT.

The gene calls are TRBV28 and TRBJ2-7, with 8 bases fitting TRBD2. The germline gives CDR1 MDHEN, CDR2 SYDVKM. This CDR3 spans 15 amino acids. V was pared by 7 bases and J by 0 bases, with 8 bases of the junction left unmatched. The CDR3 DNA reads TGTGCCAGCACTCCGCCGAGCGGGAGCTCCTACGAGCAGTACTTC. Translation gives CASTPPSGSSYEQYF.

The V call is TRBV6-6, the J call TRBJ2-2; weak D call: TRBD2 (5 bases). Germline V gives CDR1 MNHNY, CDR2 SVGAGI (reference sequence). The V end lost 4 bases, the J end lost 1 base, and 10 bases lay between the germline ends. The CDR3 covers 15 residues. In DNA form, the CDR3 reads TGTGCCAGCAGTTCGGAGCGGAGGAACACCGGGGAGCTGTTTTTT. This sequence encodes CASSSERRNTGELFF.

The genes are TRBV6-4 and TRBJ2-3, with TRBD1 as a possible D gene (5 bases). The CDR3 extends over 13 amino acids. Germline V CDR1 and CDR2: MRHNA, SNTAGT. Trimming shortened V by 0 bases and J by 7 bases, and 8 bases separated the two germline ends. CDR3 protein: CASSDSRVNTQYF. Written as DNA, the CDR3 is TGTGCCAGCAGTGACTCCAGGGTAAATACGCAGTATTTT.